This T cell receptor (beta chain) was retrieved from a study of vaccination and CD4 T cells after COVID-19. Study context: Drawing of post-COVID samples took place a median about 97 days after diagnosis (range 35 to 161).

Sequencing of cultured CD4+ T cell DNA used the Oncomine TCR Beta short-read assay. TCRdb itself ran the PCR reads through MiXCR, one entry per CDR3 protein. The data show about 19,000 distinct CDR3 sequences, 31% seen once. Regarding the study as a whole: In convalescent patients, a median roughly 90% of reactive clones appeared only post-vaccination.

This clonotype is categorized as medium-sized. Its cognate antigen is unknown. The treatment here: approximately 9-day PBMC culture with coronavirus spike peptide pools or control peptides (ViraFEST assay). CDR1 is MNHNS, CDR2 SASEGT, per germline. Trimming left V 7 bases short and J 0 bases short, with 10 bases between. CDR3 length: 15 residues. Sequenced input: cultured CD4+ T cells from blood. The clonotype comes from a human donor with COVID-19. This chain uses TRBV6-1 with TRBJ1-6; TRBD1 is a possible D gene (6 bases). CDR3 loop: CASIPDSSYNSPLHF. The DNA of the CDR3 is TGTGCCAGCATACCGGACAGCTCCTATAATTCACCCCTCCACTTT.